This T cell receptor (beta chain) is drawn from a study of T cell responses to AZD1222 COVID-19 vaccine. Study-wide findings and caveats: In a largely white British group with more females than males, clonal diversity was possibly underestimated.

Only in-frame clones appear in the TCRdb table, and some are missing; sequencing was by immunoSEQ multiplex PCR. The data hold roughly 120,000 clones, with 86% observed a single time. Concerning this clone: Its cognate antigen is unknown.

The CDR3 contains 16 residues. Trimming cost V 5 bases and J 1 base; bases outside gene matches: 6. Germline values: CDR1 SNHLY, CDR2 FYNNEI. This receptor was taken from an adult who received the AZD1222 COVID-19 vaccine. The chain carries TRBV2 and TRBJ2-7; 12 nucleotides align to TRBD2. Specimen: peripheral blood, collected 28 days after the second AZD1222 dose. CDR3 residues: CASSFDGTSGSYEQYF. CDR3 nucleotide sequence: TGTGCCAGCAGTTTTGACGGGACTAGCGGGTCCTACGAGCAGTACTTC.